The rows below give T cell receptor beta chains drawn from one sample of a study of T-cell reconstitution after alpha-beta-depleted transplantation in children. TCRdb passed the PCR reads through MiXCR, listing each CDR3 protein once. Of around 100,000 distinct CDR3 sequences listed, 10% are singletons. The material sequenced was PBMCs, taken before TCRalphabeta/CD19-depleted stem cell transplant. The receptors originated from a boy aged 2 to 10 with acute lymphoblastic leukemia, due to receive a stem cell transplant. Both conserved end residues are part of each CDR3. A D gene is named only where the DNA matches it firmly. Where a row states a size, it is once, few, many or the class of an expanded clone; other rows omit it.

J gene | V gene | D gene | clone size | CDR3 protein | CDR3 DNA
TRBJ1-3 | TRBV28 | TRBD1 | NA | CASSSISRTGAGNTIYF | TGTGCCAGCAGCTCCATTTCCAGGACAGGGGCTGGAAACACCATATATTTT
TRBJ2-6 | TRBV27 | TRBD1 | NA | CASMGSGTGTNVLTF | TGTGCCAGCATGGGGTCCGGGACAGGGACCAACGTCCTGACTTTC
TRBJ2-7 | TRBV20-1 | NA | NA | CSAAVLGRQSYEQYF | TGCAGTGCTGCGGTGTTAGGGAGACAATCCTACGAGCAGTACTTC
TRBJ2-6 | TRBV19 | NA | NA | CASTRLGLDTLTGANVLTF | TGTGCCAGTACCAGACTGGGACTGGACACTCTCACCGGGGCCAACGTCCTGACTTTC
TRBJ2-1 | TRBV10-3 | NA | NA | CAIPPPPLNNEQFF | TGTGCCATCCCGCCCCCCCCTCTTAACAATGAGCAGTTCTTC
TRBJ2-3 | TRBV2 | TRBD2 | NA | CATSRLAGGTDTQYF | TGTGCCACCTCTCGACTAGCGGGAGGTACAGATACGCAGTATTTT
TRBJ2-3 | TRBV20-1 | NA | many | CSGRSLQRNTDTQYF | TGCAGTGGAAGATCCCTCCAGAGAAACACAGATACGCAGTATTTT
TRBJ1-2 | TRBV4-1 | NA | few | CASSQEWPRGGGYGYTF | TGCGCCAGCAGCCAAGAATGGCCTCGGGGGGGAGGGTATGGCTACACCTTC
TRBJ1-2 | TRBV18 | NA | many | CASSPFRGRVYGYTF | TGTGCCAGCTCACCATTTAGGGGCCGGGTCTATGGCTACACCTTC
TRBJ2-3 | TRBV5-1 | TRBD2 | NA | CASREGVAGIVNTQYF | TGCGCCAGCAGAGAAGGGGTAGCGGGAATCGTAAATACGCAGTATTTT
TRBJ1-4 | TRBV5-1 | NA | NA | CASSPSDPGEKLFF | TGCGCCAGCAGCCCGTCGGACCCAGGGGAAAAACTGTTTTTT
TRBJ2-7 | TRBV12-3/TRBV12-4 | NA | many | CASSSARGYEQYF | TGTGCCAGCAGTTCCGCCCGGGGATACGAGCAGTACTTC
TRBJ1-1 | TRBV7-9 | TRBD1 | NA | CASSPRQGNTEAFF | TGTGCCAGCAGCCCCCGACAGGGGAACACTGAAGCTTTCTTT
TRBJ2-5 | TRBV5-1 | TRBD1 | few | CASSLSPGQGSETQYF | TGCGCCAGCAGCCTGAGCCCCGGACAGGGCTCAGAGACCCAGTACTTC
TRBJ1-3 | TRBV7-9 | NA | NA | CASSLARRISGNTIYF | TGTGCCAGCAGCTTAGCGCGACGGATCTCTGGAAACACCATATATTTT
TRBJ1-1 | TRBV27 | TRBD1 | NA | CASSLVGTGGQAFF | TGTGCCAGCAGTTTAGTAGGGACAGGGGGCCAAGCTTTCTTT
TRBJ2-5 | TRBV5-6 | NA | NA | CASNTGTQYF | TGTGCCAGCAACACGGGGACCCAGTACTTC
TRBJ2-5 | TRBV12-3/TRBV12-4 | NA | many | CASSLRSAAPQETQYF | TGTGCCAGCAGTCTCAGGTCGGCCGCCCCTCAAGAGACCCAGTACTTC
TRBJ2-1 | TRBV3-1 | TRBD2 | NA | CASSQASGRANLGYNEQFF | TGTGCCAGCAGCCAAGCTAGCGGGAGGGCCAATTTAGGGTACAATGAGCAGTTCTTC
TRBJ1-1 | TRBV12-3/TRBV12-4 | NA | few | CASSSALNTEAFF | TGTGCCAGCAGTTCCGCCCTGAACACTGAAGCTTTCTTT
TRBJ2-1 | TRBV20-1 | NA | few | CSALRGGLEQFF | TGCAGTGCTCTTAGAGGGGGACTAGAGCAGTTCTTC
TRBJ2-1 | TRBV13 | NA | NA | CASALMGGFDNEQFF | TGTGCCAGCGCACTTATGGGGGGTTTCGACAATGAGCAGTTCTTC